The 21 T cell receptor beta chains below come from one sample, sequenced in a study of Ad26.COV2.S vaccination and SARS-CoV-2 variants. Specified treatment: some 20 received Ad26.COV2.S at low or high dose, single or two shots; roughly five received placebo; per-sample allocation not given. The samples date from day 63 after the first vaccine or placebo injection. Sequencing was performed with immunoSEQ multiplex PCR; in TCRdb, only in-frame clones are kept and a portion is missing. The sample includes some 340,000 clones, 85% seen only once; the top ten take approximately 2.2%. Sequencing used peripheral blood, obtained in a trial of Ad26.COV2.S vaccine versus placebo. These TCRs come from a person aged 18 to 65 who received the Ad26.COV2.S COVID-19 vaccine or a placebo.

This chain uses TRBV6-6 with TRBJ2-7; 7 bases map to TRBD1. The germline gives CDR1 MNHNY, CDR2 SVGAGI (reference sequence). With V trimmed by 6 bases and J by 5 bases, 13 bases remained unmatched. This CDR3 spans 15 amino acids. CDR3 amino acids: CASSRTPGTADEQYF. The CDR3 DNA follows: TGTGCCAGCAGCAGAACGCCCGGGACAGCCGACGAGCAGTACTTC.

The rearrangement links TRBV19 to TRBJ2-7; D might be TRBD2 (7 bases). V was cut by 1 base and J by 6 bases, with 13 bases left in between. This CDR3 region has 14 residues. Germline V gives CDR1 LNHDA, CDR2 SQIVND (reference sequence). The CDR3 sequence: CASSIGPGEGEQYF. The CDR3 bases are TGTGCCAGTAGTATAGGTCCAGGGGAGGGCGAGCAGTACTTC.

The genes are TRBV6-5 and TRBJ1-2, with D tentatively TRBD1 (6 bases). Germline CDR1 and CDR2: MNHEY and SVGAGI. This CDR3 comprises 12 residues. V was pared by 5 bases and J by 7 bases, with 11 bases between. This CDR3 is CASSPGDFGYTF. The CDR3 DNA is TGTGCCAGCAGTCCAGGGGATTTTGGCTACACCTTC.

The genes are TRBV2 and TRBJ2-5, with D tentatively TRBD2 (5 bases). V lost 4 bases and J lost 3, with 12 bases in between. The CDR3 is 14 residues long. The germline CDR1 and CDR2 sequences are SNHLY and FYNNEI. The CDR3 is CASSGRRVEETQYF. CDR3 in DNA: TGTGCCAGCAGTGGAAGGCGGGTGGAAGAGACCCAGTACTTC.

The chain carries TRBV5-8 and TRBJ2-1, with a tentative D call TRBD1 (6 bases). The V end was cut by 2 bases, the J end by 3 bases, with 12 bases between. The CDR3 is 15 residues long. In germline, CDR1 is SGHTS, CDR2 YDEGEE. The CDR3 loop is CASSLEGRGYNEQFF. DNA of the CDR3: TGTGCCAGCAGCTTAGAGGGCAGGGGCTACAATGAGCAGTTCTTC.

The V gene is TRBV7-8, the J gene TRBJ1-1, with TRBD1 identical over 10 bases. CDR3 length equals 15 residues. Per germline, CDR1 SGHVS and CDR2 FQNEAQ. V lost 0 bases to trimming and J lost 5 bases; unmatched junction nucleotides: 3. The CDR3 loop is CASSLAGTGDTEAFF. CDR3 bases: TGTGCCAGCAGCTTAGCAGGGACAGGGGATACTGAAGCTTTCTTT.

This chain links TRBV10-1 with TRBJ1-1; D remains unclear. V was trimmed by 0 bases and J by 5 bases, leaving 19 bases between them. The length of the CDR3 is 17 residues. Germline loops: CDR1 WNHNN, CDR2 SYGVQD (reference sequence). The chain's CDR3 is CASSESDLASDGTEAFF. In DNA, the CDR3 is TGCGCCAGCAGTGAGTCGGATTTGGCCTCAGATGGGACTGAAGCTTTCTTT.

The chain employs TRBV3-1 (or the pseudogene TRBV3-2) and TRBJ2-7; D is possibly TRBD1 (5 bases). In germline, CDR1 is LGHDT, CDR2 YNNKEL (reference sequence). CDR3 length equals 18 residues. Trimming took 2 bases from V and 0 from J, leaving 20 bases between them. The CDR3, as DNA: TGTGCCAGCAGCCAAAGCCCGACCAGGGTAACAGTCTCCTACGAGCAGTACTTC. Protein product: CASSQSPTRVTVSYEQYF.

The chain employs TRBV30 and TRBJ1-1; possibly TRBD1 for D (5 bases). From germline, CDR1 is GTSNPN and CDR2 SVGIG (reference sequence). V was cut by 7 bases and J by 1 base, with 13 bases left in between. This CDR3 contains 13 residues. The CDR3 DNA sequence: TGTGCCTTCCAGGGTAGCGGGAACACTGAAGCTTTCTTT. Translated, it gives CAFQGSGNTEAFF. The variable domain in full, with the rest retrieved from reference TRBV30 and TRBJ1-1, is SQTIHQWPATLVQPVGSPLSLECTVEGTSNPNLYWYRQAAGRGLQLLFYSVGIGQISSEVPQNLSASRPQDRQFILSSKKLLLSDSGFYLCAFQGSGNTEAFFGQGTRLTVV.

This rearrangement joins TRBV11-2 to TRBJ1-4, with D uncertain. This CDR3 region has 13 residues. Germline CDR1 SGHAT, CDR2 FQNNGV. Between the trimmed V and J ends, which lost 4 bases and 8 bases, there was a span of 11 bases. CDR3: CASSYLLREKLFF. The CDR3 region has the DNA TGTGCCAGCAGCTACCTCTTAAGAGAAAAACTGTTTTTT.

The chain uses TRBV2 and TRBJ1-4, with D perhaps matching TRBD1 (6 bases). The CDR3 contains 17 residues. The ends were cut back, 5 bases at V and 3 bases at J, with 19 bases in the middle. Germline CDR1 SNHLY, CDR2 FYNNEI. The CDR3 sequence: CASSSGHLSGANEKLFF. CDR3 in DNA: TGTGCCAGCAGTTCGGGACACCTGAGCGGGGCTAATGAAAAACTGTTTTTT.

Details on this clone: Other DNA sequences in the sample encode the same CDR3. The V gene is TRBV7-2, the J gene TRBJ2-5, with 9 bases identical to TRBD2. Trimming cost V 3 bases and J 1 base; bases outside gene matches: 3. Per germline, CDR1 SGHTA and CDR2 FQGNSA. The CDR3 has 15 amino acids. The CDR3 loop reads CASSFQRGAQETQYF. The CDR3 DNA is TGTGCCAGCAGCTTTCAGCGGGGGGCCCAAGAGACCCAGTACTTC.

The chain has TRBV5-4 and TRBJ2-5; D assignment may be TRBD1 or TRBD2 (5 bases each). The V gene's germline CDR1 is SGHNT and CDR2 YYREEE (reference sequence). CDR3 length equals 16 residues. The V end was cut by 0 bases, the J end by 1 base, with 13 bases between. CDR3 in amino acids: CASSLGVRGRQETQYF. In nucleotides, the CDR3 is TGTGCCAGCAGCTTGGGTGTGAGGGGCCGCCAAGAGACCCAGTACTTC. The whole variable domain, remainder taken from reference TRBV5-4 and TRBJ2-5, is ETGVTQSPTHLIKTRGQQVTLRCSSQSGHNTVSWYQQALGQGPQFIFQYYREEENGRGNFPPRFSGLQFPNYSSELNVNALELDDSALYLCASSLGVRGRQETQYFGPGTRLLVL.

The genes are TRBV25-1 and TRBJ2-1; D is possibly TRBD1 or TRBD2 (7 bases each). The CDR3 spans 16 residues. V lost 4 bases, J lost 5 bases, and 18 bases lay in between. CDR1 and CDR2 (germline): MGHDK, SYGVNS. CDR3 in DNA: TGTGCCAGCAGTGGGGGAGGGGGCCTTACGAACAATGAGCAGTTCTTC. Protein product: CASSGGGGLTNNEQFF.

The rearrangement links TRBV5-4 to TRBJ2-7; 8 bases match TRBD1. With V trimmed by 4 bases and J by 0 bases, 3 bases remained unmatched. The V gene's germline CDR1 is SGHNT and CDR2 YYREEE (reference sequence). This CDR3 is built from 14 residues. The CDR3 loop reads CASSRTGGSYEQYF. The CDR3 nucleotides read TGTGCCAGCAGCCGAACAGGGGGCTCCTACGAGCAGTACTTC.

This rearrangement joins TRBV5-3 to TRBJ2-5; 9 nucleotides line up with TRBD2. TRBV5-3 is labeled an ORF, and its function is uncertain. Unmatched junction bases numbered 8, after V lost 1 base and J lost 1 base. The CDR3 extends over 17 amino acids. For the CDR3, the DNA is TGTGCCAGAAGCTTGAGAAGGAGCGGGGGGCCCCAAGAGACCCAGTACTTC. Residues: CARSLRRSGGPQETQYF.

The rearrangement uses TRBV7-3 and TRBJ1-1; tentatively, D is TRBD1 (6 bases). Germline CDR1 SGHTA, CDR2 FQGTGA. CDR3 length equals 15 residues. The V gene lost 2 bases and the J gene lost 5 bases, with 15 bases spanning the gap. CDR3 nucleotide sequence: TGTGCCAGCAGCTTAGATCCCTCTCAGGGGACTGAAGCTTTCTTT. This codes for CASSLDPSQGTEAFF. Supplemented by reference TRBV7-3 and TRBJ1-1, the full variable domain reads GAGVSQTPSNKVTEKGKYVELRCDPISGHTALYWYRQSLGQGPEFLIYFQGTGAADDSGLPNDRFFAVRPEGSVSTLKIQRTERGDSAVYLCASSLDPSQGTEAFFGQGTRLTVV.

The V and J genes are TRBV2 and TRBJ1-4; TRBD1 matches at 7 bases. J gave up 3 bases and V 6 bases, and 7 bases lay outside the gene matches. This CDR3 has 15 amino acids. In germline, CDR1 is SNHLY, CDR2 FYNNEI. CDR3 in amino acids: CASRSLQGANEKLFF. The CDR3 DNA follows: TGTGCCAGCAGGAGCCTTCAGGGGGCTAATGAAAAACTGTTTTTT.

CDR3 in DNA: TGTGCCAGCAGCTTACCCCCCTACGAGCAGTACTTC. It encodes CASSLPPYEQYF. The chain couples TRBV7-3 to TRBJ2-7; D not certain. There are 12 residues in the CDR3. CDR1 is SGHTA and CDR2 is FQGTGA in the germline V gene. V gave up 2 bases and J gave up 2 bases, with 4 bases separating them. Drawing the rest from reference TRBV7-3 and TRBJ2-7, the complete variable domain is GAGVSQTPSNKVTEKGKYVELRCDPISGHTALYWYRQSLGQGPEFLIYFQGTGAADDSGLPNDRFFAVRPEGSVSTLKIQRTERGDSAVYLCASSLPPYEQYFGPGTRLTVT.

The rearrangement links TRBV9 to TRBJ2-3; possible D gene TRBD2, 5 bases. Germline CDR1 SGDLS, CDR2 YYNGEE. V dropped 0 bases and J dropped 3 bases, with 5 bases sitting between them. This CDR3 comprises 13 residues. DNA of the CDR3: TGTGCCAGCAGCGTAGGACTAACAGATACGCAGTATTTT. It is translated as CASSVGLTDTQYF.

V and J are TRBV6-5 and TRBJ1-2; no clear D gene. The CDR3 loop spans 11 amino acids. V lost 6 bases to trimming and J lost 0 bases, with 2 bases between them. CDR1 and CDR2 from the germline V gene are MNHEY and SVGAGI. The CDR3 DNA reads TGTGCCAGCAGGGCTAACTATGGCTACACCTTC. Translating it yields CASRANYGYTF.